These T cell receptor beta chains were read from a single sample in a study of CD8+ T cells in alopecia areata. Profiled with immunoSEQ multiplex PCR; TCRdb holds only in-frame clones, not every one. The data show about 210,000 clones, over 60% seen once. The sequences come from CD4+ T cells sorted from blood, collected at week 4, from a patient treated with tofacitinib. The source of these receptors is a human donor with alopecia areata. CDR3s include the opening cysteine and the closing phenylalanine or tryptophan. D genes are given only for firm matches. Not every row has a clone size; where given, it reads once, few, many or a size class.

TGTGCCTGGAGTGCGTACGGGAGCGGTGGCTACACCTTC	CAWSAYGSGGYTF	TRBV30	TRBJ1-2	.	.
TGTGCCTGGAGTGGGACTAAGCGCACTGAAGCTTTCTTT	CAWSGTKRTEAFF	TRBV30	TRBJ1-1	.	.
TGCGCCAGCAGCTTGGTACTAGCGGGGGAAGAGACCCAGTACTTC	CASSLVLAGEETQYF	TRBV5-1	TRBJ2-5	few	TRBD2
TGTGCCAGCAGCCCTGACAGTTGGGGGCCCGAGCAGTACTTC	CASSPDSWGPEQYF	TRBV5-4	TRBJ2-7	.	.
TGCAGCGTTCATACAGGCATGAACACTGAAGCTTTCTTT	CSVHTGMNTEAFF	TRBV29-1	TRBJ1-1	.	.
TGCAGCGTGAGGCAGGGCACCTCTGGGGCCAACGTCCTGACTTTC	CSVRQGTSGANVLTF	TRBV29-1	TRBJ2-6	once	.
TGTGCCAGCAGGAAGGGACAGGTAAACACTGAAGCTTTCTTT	CASRKGQVNTEAFF	TRBV6-1	TRBJ1-1	.	TRBD1
TGTGCCAGCGACAAGGACAGGGTCGGAAACACCATATATTTT	CASDKDRVGNTIYF	TRBV15	TRBJ1-3	few	TRBD1
TGCAGCGTTGTCAGACAGATGAACACTGAAGCTTTCTTT	CSVVRQMNTEAFF	TRBV29-1	TRBJ1-1	few	.
TGTGCCAGCAGTTTTGGTAGCGGGGGGCGGTTCACAGATACGCAGTATTTT	CASSFGSGGRFTDTQYF	TRBV27	TRBJ2-3	few	TRBD2
TGTGCCAGCAGCTTAGCAGGGGGCGAGAGTGGCTACACCTTC	CASSLAGGESGYTF	TRBV7-9	TRBJ1-2	.	TRBD1
TGCGCCAGCAGCCAGCTGCTTTTC	CASSQLLF	TRBV4-3	TRBJ2-7	.	.
TGTGCCAGCAGCTTAGAAGGTTCACCCCTCCACTTT	CASSLEGSPLHF	TRBV7-9	TRBJ1-6	.	.
TGTGCCAGCAGCCGCATTAAGTTCACCGGGGAGCTGTTTTTT	CASSRIKFTGELFF	TRBV5-6	TRBJ2-2	.	.
TGTGCCAGCAGCCCCCGACCGCCCGACTTACGCACTGAAGCTTTCTTT	CASSPRPPDLRTEAFF	TRBV7-8	TRBJ1-1	.	.
TGCAGTGCTGTGAGCACAGATACGCAGTATTTT	CSAVSTDTQYF	TRBV20-1	TRBJ2-3	.	.
TGTGCCATCCCTAGGACAGTGGATGTTATGAACACTGAAGCTTTCTTT	CAIPRTVDVMNTEAFF	TRBV10-3	TRBJ1-1	once	.
TGCGCCAGCACCCAGGGACAGGGTGGTGGAGAGACCCAGTACTTC	CASTQGQGGGETQYF	TRBV5-1	TRBJ2-5	.	TRBD1
TGTGCCTGGAGTAAGACAGGGAACACTGAAGCTTTCTTT	CAWSKTGNTEAFF	TRBV30	TRBJ1-1	.	.
TGTGCCAGCAGCTCCCGTAGCGGGGTTGGCACAGATACGCAGTATTTT	CASSSRSGVGTDTQYF	TRBV9	TRBJ2-3	.	TRBD2
TGTGCCACCGCACGGGGATATAGCACAGATACGCAGTATTTT	CATARGYSTDTQYF	TRBV6-5	TRBJ2-3	.	.
TGTGCCACCAGCAGTTTTACAACTAATGAAAAACTGTTTTTT	CATSSFTTNEKLFF	TRBV15	TRBJ1-4	once	.
TGTGCCAGCAGTGTACAGCCGGGGGAGACCCAGTACTTC	CASSVQPGETQYF	TRBV6-4	TRBJ2-5	once	.
TGCGCCAGCAGCTTGGGAGGGGCAGGGAACACTGAAGCTTTCTTT	CASSLGGAGNTEAFF	TRBV5-1	TRBJ1-1	.	.
TGTGCCAGCAGCCCGGAAGTGTCGGTCCAAGAGACCCAGTACTTC	CASSPEVSVQETQYF	TRBV5-4	TRBJ2-5	.	.
TGTGCCAGCAGCCCCTTTGGGTCTGGGGCCAACGTCCTGACTTTC	CASSPFGSGANVLTF	TRBV7-2	TRBJ2-6	.	.
TGTGCCAGCTCCCGGGACTTCCAAGAGACCCAGTACTTC	CASSRDFQETQYF	TRBV7-2	TRBJ2-5	.	.
TGCGCCAGCAGCGACCCTTCAGCGGGGGGGTATACTACGCAGTATTTT	CASSDPSAGGYTTQYF	TRBV5-1	TRBJ2-3	.	TRBD2
TGCAGCGTTGGGGAAAACATTCAGTACTTC	CSVGENIQYF	TRBV29-1	TRBJ2-4	.	.
TGTGCCAGCAGTTTTGGGGACAGGGAATTAGGGGAGCAGTACTTC	CASSFGDRELGEQYF	TRBV28	TRBJ2-7	few	TRBD1
TGCAGCGTTGAAGGGGTGAGGGAAGCTTTCTTT	CSVEGVREAFF	TRBV29-1	TRBJ1-1	.	.
TGTGCCATCAGTCCAAAGGGGGACCCCACTGAAGCTTTCTTT	CAISPKGDPTEAFF	TRBV10-3	TRBJ1-1	few	.
TGCAGCGTTGAGGGACGCATGAACACTGAAGCTTTCTTT	CSVEGRMNTEAFF	TRBV29-1	TRBJ1-1	.	.
TGTGCCAGCAGCAAATATCAGGGGCACACTGAAGCTTTCTTT	CASSKYQGHTEAFF	TRBV7-9	TRBJ1-1	.	.
TGTGCCAGCAGCTTGGAGACAGGGGTAAACCAAGAGACCCAGTACTTC	CASSLETGVNQETQYF	TRBV5-6	TRBJ2-5	.	TRBD1
TGCAGCGTTGGGGAAGACAACTCTGGAAACACCATATATTTT	CSVGEDNSGNTIYF	TRBV29-1	TRBJ1-3	.	.
TGCAGCGTCGGGGAGATCGAGCAGTACTTC	CSVGEIEQYF	TRBV29-1	TRBJ2-7	.	.
TGCAGCGTTATAGGATTCCAAGAGACCCAGTACTTC	CSVIGFQETQYF	TRBV29-1	TRBJ2-5	.	.
TGTGCCAGCAGCTTAGGTAGCGGGGGGGCAAATGAGCAGTTCTTC	CASSLGSGGANEQFF	TRBV7-2	TRBJ2-1	.	TRBD2
TGCAGCGTTGAACTCTCTGGCACCAACACTGAAGCTTTCTTT	CSVELSGTNTEAFF	TRBV29-1	TRBJ1-1	.	.
TGTGCCAGCAGTTACTCGACAGGGAGTGGCTACACCTTC	CASSYSTGSGYTF	TRBV6-5	TRBJ1-2	.	TRBD1
TGTGCCAGCAGCTTTCAAGGGGAGGAGACCCAGTACTTC	CASSFQGEETQYF	TRBV5-5	TRBJ2-5	few	.
TGTGCCTGGAGTGGGGGGACGAGCAATCAGCCCCAGCATTTT	CAWSGGTSNQPQHF	TRBV30	TRBJ1-5	.	.
TGCAGCCTCGACAGGGGCACAGATACGCAGTATTTT	CSLDRGTDTQYF	TRBV29-1	TRBJ2-3	once	TRBD1
TGTGCCAGCAGCCAAGGGACAGGTAACTACGAGCAGTACTTC	CASSQGTGNYEQYF	TRBV7-9	TRBJ2-7	.	TRBD1
TGCGCCAGCAGCTTGGCCGGGACTGACTACGAGCAGTACTTC	CASSLAGTDYEQYF	TRBV5-1	TRBJ2-7	.	.
TGTGCCTGGAGTGTAGGGGGGTTCGGGGAGCTGTTTTTT	CAWSVGGFGELFF	TRBV30	TRBJ2-2	.	.
TGTGCCAGCAGCTTAGGTCGGGGGATGAACTATGGCTACACCTTC	CASSLGRGMNYGYTF	TRBV7-2	TRBJ1-2	few	.
TGTGCCATCGGAGGGTTGTACGAGCAGTACTTC	CAIGGLYEQYF	TRBV10-3	TRBJ2-7	.	.
TGCGCCAGCAGCCAGGACCGCTACAATGAGCAGTTCTTC	CASSQDRYNEQFF	TRBV5-1	TRBJ2-1	.	.
TGTGCCAGCAGCTCTTACAGGGGGCGAATTGAAGCTTTCTTT	CASSSYRGRIEAFF	TRBV11-2	TRBJ1-1	.	TRBD1
TGCGCCAGCAGCCAAGCCGGGGTAGAGACCCAGTACTTC	CASSQAGVETQYF	TRBV4-3	TRBJ2-5	.	.
TGTGCCAGCAGCTCAAGGGAGGGAGAGACCCAGTACTTC	CASSSREGETQYF	TRBV5-4	TRBJ2-5	once	TRBD2